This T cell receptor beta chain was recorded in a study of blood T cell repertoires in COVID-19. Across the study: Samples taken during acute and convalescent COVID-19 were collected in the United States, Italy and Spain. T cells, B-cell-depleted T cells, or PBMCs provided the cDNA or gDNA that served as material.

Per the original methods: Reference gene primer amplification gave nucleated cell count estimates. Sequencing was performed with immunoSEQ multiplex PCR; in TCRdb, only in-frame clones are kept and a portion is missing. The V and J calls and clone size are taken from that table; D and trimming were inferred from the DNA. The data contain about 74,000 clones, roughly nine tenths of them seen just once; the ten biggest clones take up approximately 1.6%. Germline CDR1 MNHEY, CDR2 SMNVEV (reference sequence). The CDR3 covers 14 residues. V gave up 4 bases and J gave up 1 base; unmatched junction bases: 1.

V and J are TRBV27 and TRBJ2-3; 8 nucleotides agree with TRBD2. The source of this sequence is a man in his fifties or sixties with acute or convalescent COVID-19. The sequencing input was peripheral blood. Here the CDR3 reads CASSYGRGTDTQYF. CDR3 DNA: TGTGCCAGCAGTTACGGGAGGGGCACAGATACGCAGTATTTT.